Below, one T cell receptor beta chain is given with its context. What it binds is unknown. Primers: 60 Vbeta forward and 13 Jbeta reverse. TCRdb's table, derived via immunoSEQ multiplex PCR, lists solely in-frame clones and lacks some. Among 220,000 or so clones, 75% to 85% were seen once, and the ten largest hold less than 3.5%. This specimen comes from a study of cytomegalovirus exposure and HLA in healthy donors. Study-wide points: Later analysis identified a missense DCLRE1C variant that was linked to TCR beta V- and J-gene trimming. Cytomegalovirus-associated status was assigned to about 170 TCR beta chains. Most TCR sequences proved rare, with some public TCRs found in many donors.

The CDR3 is 15 residues long. Germline lookup yields CDR1 MNHNS and CDR2 SASEGT. Trimming cost V 7 bases and J 5 bases; bases outside gene matches: 7. Sequenced sample: PBMCs. This receptor was obtained from a woman between 40 and 55 years old in good health and CMV-seronegative. V usage is TRBV6-1 and J usage is TRBJ2-6; TRBD2 agrees at 8 bases. CDR3 protein: CASITGGPRANVLTF. CDR3 DNA: TGTGCCAGCATAACGGGGGGGCCGAGGGCCAACGTCCTGACTTTC.